This T cell receptor (beta chain) is drawn from a study of cytomegalovirus exposure and HLA in healthy donors. Findings and caveats of the study: In a later analysis, an Asian-associated ancestry cluster reportedly showed fewer N-insertions than the approximately 660-donor mean. Excluded: some indistinguishable V segments such as TRBV6-2 and TRBV6-3.

It was with 60 Vbeta and 13 Jbeta primers that the PCR ran. The protocol was immunoSEQ multiplex PCR, while the TCRdb copy is restricted to in-frame clones and leaves out a portion. The profile shows 90,000 to 95,000 clones, roughly four fifths of them singletons. With respect to this clone: Antigen specificity is unknown.

Trimming pared 3 bases from V and 0 bases from J, leaving 11 bases between. The CDR3 length is 16 residues. The germline V gene encodes CDR1 MNHEY and CDR2 SMNVEV (reference sequence). The chain links TRBV27 to TRBJ2-2, with a possible D match to TRBD1 (6 bases). The receptor comes from a young man in good health and CMV-seronegative. The material sequenced was PBMCs. In nucleotides, the CDR3 is TGTGCCAGCAGTTTTCTCCGGGACACGAACACCGGGGAGCTGTTTTTT. Translated, it gives CASSFLRDTNTGELFF.